The 2 T cell receptor beta chains below come from one sample, sequenced in a study of long-term antiretroviral therapy in people with HIV. Survey-level immunoSEQ v3.0 assays were run. The protocol was immunoSEQ multiplex PCR, while the TCRdb copy is restricted to in-frame clones and leaves out a portion. The sample lists around 18,000 clones, 85% to 90% seen once, with roughly 9% in the top ten. The sequencing here drew on unsorted PBMCs, taken 4.2 years after starting antiretroviral therapy. These receptors all come from a man between 45 and 60 years old with HIV.

The chain links TRBV28 to TRBJ2-7, with TRBD2 matching 9 bases. The germline gives CDR1 MDHEN, CDR2 SYDVKM. The CDR3 sequence is 15 residues long. Unmatched junction bases numbered 9, after V lost 7 bases and J lost 2 bases. In nucleotides, the CDR3 is TGTGCCAGCAACTCCTGGGCGGGGGGGCCCTACGAGCAGTACTTC. Translated, it gives CASNSWAGGPYEQYF. The complete variable domain, with remaining parts taken from reference TRBV28 and TRBJ2-7, reads DVKVTQSSRYLVKRTGEKVFLECVQDMDHENMFWYRQDPGLGLRLIYFSYDVKMKEKGDIPEGYSVSREKKERFSLILESASTNQTSMYLCASNSWAGGPYEQYFGPGTRLTVT.

The rearrangement links TRBV7-8 to TRBJ2-4, with 7 bases matching TRBD1. Trimming cost V 3 bases and J 8 bases; bases outside gene matches: 4. In germline, CDR1 is SGHVS, CDR2 FQNEAQ. The CDR3 totals 13 residues. CDR3 region: CASSFQGGDIQYF. The CDR3 DNA reads as TGTGCCAGCAGCTTCCAAGGGGGCGACATTCAGTACTTC.